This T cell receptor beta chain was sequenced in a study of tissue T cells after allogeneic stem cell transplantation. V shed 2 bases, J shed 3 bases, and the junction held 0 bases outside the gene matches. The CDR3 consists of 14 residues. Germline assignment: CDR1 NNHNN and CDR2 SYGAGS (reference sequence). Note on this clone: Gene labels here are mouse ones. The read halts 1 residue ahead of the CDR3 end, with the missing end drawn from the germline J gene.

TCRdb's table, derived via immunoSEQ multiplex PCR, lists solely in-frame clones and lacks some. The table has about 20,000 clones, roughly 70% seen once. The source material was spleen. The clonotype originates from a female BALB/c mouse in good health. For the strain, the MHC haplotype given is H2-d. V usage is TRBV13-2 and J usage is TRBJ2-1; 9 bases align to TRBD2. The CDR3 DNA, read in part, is TGTGCCAGCGGTGAGGGACTGGGCTATGCTGAGCAGTTC. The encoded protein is CASGEGLGYAEQF. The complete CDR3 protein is CASGEGLGYAEQFF.